The 2 T cell receptor beta chains listed next were all sequenced from one sample in a study of identical twins. TCRdb passed the 5' RACE reads through MiXCR, listing each CDR3 protein once. Here the sample spans 300,000 or so distinct CDR3 sequences, roughly 9.8% being singletons. This same sample was also taken into another study, of yellow fever vaccine responses in identical twins.

Sequenced material: CD8+ T cells sorted from blood. The receptor source for this set is a woman aged 18-29 years in good health.

This clonotype was detected many times. V usage is TRBV7-9 and J usage is TRBJ2-1, with a weak D call TRBD2 (7 bases). The germline CDR1 and CDR2 sequences are SEHNR and FQNEAQ (reference sequence). V lost 1 base and J 7 bases, leaving 17 bases between the germline ends. The CDR3 covers 16 residues. In DNA form, the CDR3 reads TGTGCCAGCAGCTTAGGGGGGGGCCTCTCCGGAAATGAGCAGTTCTTC. Amino acids: CASSLGGGLSGNEQFF.

The chain joins TRBV5-1 to TRBJ1-1, with D possibly TRBD1 on 6 matching bases. Germline loops: CDR1 SGHRS, CDR2 YFSETQ. The CDR3 spans 15 residues. The V gene lost 0 bases and the J gene lost 5 bases, with 14 bases spanning the gap. The CDR3 protein is CASSLDGGGVTEAFF. CDR3 in DNA: TGCGCCAGCAGCTTGGATGGAGGGGGAGTTACTGAAGCTTTCTTT.